At least ten counts were recorded for the clone carrying this TCR beta chain. The sample belongs to a study of spatial heterogeneity in lung cancer. Looking at the study overall: Averaged across combinations, each unique TCR and UMI pairing appeared more than ten times in raw reads, which were uncorrected.

The germline V gene encodes CDR1 SGHVS and CDR2 FQNEAQ. Trimming took 2 bases from V and 4 from J, leaving 11 bases between them. There are 15 residues in the CDR3. Described time point: sample taken at primary tumor resection. Unsorted tumor, nontumor lung tissue or cryopreserved PBMC supplied the whole RNA. A total of roughly 72 untreated early-stage non-small cell lung cancer patients served as donors. Via MiXCR, TCRdb re-called the 5' RACE reads, giving one row per CDR3 protein. The sample carries 40,000 to 55,000 distinct CDR3 sequences, approximately 7% recorded once. The sequence was collected from a female donor with early-stage non-small cell lung cancer. The sample here was PBMCs, taken at surgery. The chain carries TRBV7-8 and TRBJ2-2; TRBD1 is a possible D gene (6 bases). In DNA, the CDR3 is TGTGCCAGCAGCTTATGGGGGACAACCACCGGGGAGCTGTTTTTT. This encodes CASSLWGTTTGELFF.